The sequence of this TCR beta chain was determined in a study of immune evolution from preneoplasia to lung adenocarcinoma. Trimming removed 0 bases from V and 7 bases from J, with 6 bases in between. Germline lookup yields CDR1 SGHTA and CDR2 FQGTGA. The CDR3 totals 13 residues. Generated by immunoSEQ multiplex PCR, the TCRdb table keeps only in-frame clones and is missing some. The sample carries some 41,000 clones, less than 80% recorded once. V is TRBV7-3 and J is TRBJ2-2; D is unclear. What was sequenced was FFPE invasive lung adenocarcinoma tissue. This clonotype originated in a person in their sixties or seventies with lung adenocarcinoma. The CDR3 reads CASSLTLDGELFF. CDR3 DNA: TGTGCCAGCAGCTTAACGCTGGACGGGGAGCTGTTTTTT.